One T cell receptor (beta chain) is described in this entry. The clone's antigen remains unknown. Base qualities are not recorded, but no much larger clone differs from it by a single base. This entry comes from a study of T cells in Graves' hyperthyroidism and ophthalmopathy (dated by TCRdb to between 2017 and 2020). Background on the whole study: Peripheral blood was collected at initial diagnosis, before any treatment. The paper reports TCR Vbeta CDR3 sequencing of fewer than 150 peripheral blood samples: some 44 ophthalmopathy, approximately 74 hyperthyroidism and approximately 17 progressor patients. After sampling, hyperthyroidism patients received methimazole starting at 30 mg daily, and ophthalmopathy patients received high-dose intravenous methylprednisolone. To identify TCR V-J signatures that set the groups apart, the researchers used a discovery cohort of roughly 100 patients, made up of roughly 45 with Graves' ophthalmopathy and 57 with stable Graves' hyperthyroidism. In six Graves' hyperthyroidism patients, the study also compared T-cell repertoires from thyroid tissue with T-cell repertoires from blood. Prospective prediction of ophthalmopathy was tested in an independent validation cohort of fewer than 20 hyperthyroidism patients and 17 patients who later progressed to ophthalmopathy. The roughly 99 discovery patients were divided at random into training and test sets in a 7:3 ratio. Points the paper makes about the study in general: A 13 V-J signature model separated ophthalmopathy from stable hyperthyroidism, with 87.88% sensitivity and 81.08% specificity in cross-validation and 80%/75% in testing. Most expanded thyroid clonotypes (frequency above 0.001) were also detected in blood, a finding suggesting that blood repertoires may reflect thyroid immune responses. Sample size was not statistically predetermined, and blinding of investigators to group allocation was not performed. In validation, the model predicted progression to ophthalmopathy a median of about 6.5 months before onset, with around 70% sensitivity and just under 75% specificity.

The TCR beta CDR3 regions were amplified from the RNA transcripts. A first-round RT-PCR of the TCR CDR3 used the HTBI primer set with the Qiagen OneStep RT-PCR kit. A second multiplex PCR round built the libraries, followed by size selection and purification. The libraries were sequenced on an Illumina HiSeq2000 using paired-end 100 bp reads. Regarding the original processing steps: SOAPnuke was used to process the raw data, removing reads that contained adapters or uncalled bases, had a mean Phred below 15, or lacked an exact match to the constant primer or identifier. COPE v1.2.5 was used to merge high-quality paired reads, and clonotypes were defined as unique nucleotide sequences. MiTCR v1.1 was used to align clonotypes to the IMGT TRBV, TRBD and TRBJ reference segments. The analysis included only V-J combinations with a frequency above 0.0001, which together covered approximately 99% of the repertoires. The TCS score was defined as the ratio of F50 (clonal expansion) to E x V (chaos), calculated using BLOSUM62-based TCRdist between CDR3 peptides within each V-J. Welch's t-statistics and random forest reduced fewer than 600 V-J features to 10 to 15, which were used in a naive Bayes classifier (R e1071). TCRdb itself trimmed the public reads at Q25 with fastp, ran MiXCR and retained productive beta chains. All rows with the same CDR3 protein become a single entry with the most common DNA and genes. TCRdb, rather than the study authors, made the V and J calls. In all, the sample holds approximately 590,000 distinct CDR3 sequences, and approximately 14% of those were seen once. The ten largest clones add up to under 7.5% of the sample.

A patient counted as having stable Graves' hyperthyroidism if no progression to ophthalmopathy occurred over 18 months of follow-up. Hyperthyroidism patients were newly diagnosed, with disease duration under 2 months, and aged 18 to 65 years. The study excluded patients with uncontrolled infections, other autoimmune diseases, pregnancy or lactation. Diagnoses were based on clinical symptoms, serum thyroxine and TRAb, thyroid ultrasound and orbital computed tomography. Ficoll-Paque density gradient centrifugation was used to isolate PBMCs from around 10 ml of fresh peripheral blood. Total RNA was extracted using Trizol reagent, and RNA quality was assessed on an Agilent 2100 Bioanalyzer. From the cysteine through the phenylalanine, the CDR3 covers 16 amino acids. Only CDR3 DNA is held: 48 bases, read in frame from base 1. The germline V gene provides CDR1 MNHEY and CDR2 SVGEGT. V lost 2 bases and J lost 8 bases, and the count of bases not matched to a germline gene is 8.

This clonotype was sampled from a woman aged 25 to 39 with Graves' hyperthyroidism. The sample consisted of blood. The chain is encoded by TRBV6-2 or TRBV6-3 joined to TRBJ2-1, with 11 central nucleotides matching TRBD2. The CDR3 region has the sequence CASSYEWTSGSDEQFF. The sequenced DNA: TGTGCCAGCAGTTACGAGTGGACTAGCGGGTCTGATGAGCAGTTCTTC.